The source of this T cell receptor beta chain is a study of shared clonotypes between healthy human individuals. Findings and caveats of the study: The authors expected sequencing depth to affect clonotype sharing among donors.

Only Caucasian adults living in Nashville, Tennessee made up the donor group. V was clipped by 2 bases and J by 10 bases, with 17 bases between them. The CDR3 extends over 14 amino acids. From germline, CDR1 is SQVTM and CDR2 ANQGSEA. This clone was counted a single time. The antigen is undetermined. Some clones are missing from TCRdb's copy, which holds only in-frame ones; the method was immunoSEQ multiplex PCR. This sample has about 1.5 million clones, with around 98% found just once. Sequenced material: naive CD4+ T cells sorted from blood. The subset denotes: CD45RA+ positively selected. The rearrangement joins TRBV29-1 to TRBJ1-4, with D hard to call. The TCR comes from a man aged 25 to 40 in good health. This chain's CDR3 is CSVEPVTPEGKLFF. CDR3 nucleotide sequence: TGCAGCGTTGAACCGGTCACGCCTGAGGGAAAACTGTTTTTT.